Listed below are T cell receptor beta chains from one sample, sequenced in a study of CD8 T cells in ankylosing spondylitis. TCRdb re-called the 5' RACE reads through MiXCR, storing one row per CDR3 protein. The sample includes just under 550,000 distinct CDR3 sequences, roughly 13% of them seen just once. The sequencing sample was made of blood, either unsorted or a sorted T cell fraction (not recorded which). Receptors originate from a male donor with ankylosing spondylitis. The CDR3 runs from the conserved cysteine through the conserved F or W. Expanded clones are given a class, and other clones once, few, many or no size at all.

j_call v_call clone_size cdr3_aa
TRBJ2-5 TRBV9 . CASSADLIQETQYF
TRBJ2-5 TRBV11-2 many CASSLDGIHKETQYF
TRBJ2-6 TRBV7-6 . CASSLGSSSGANVLTF
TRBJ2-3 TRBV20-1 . CSASAGGLGDTQYF
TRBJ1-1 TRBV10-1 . CASLPPTDRDRGVSTEAFF
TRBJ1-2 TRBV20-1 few CSADGLTYGYTF
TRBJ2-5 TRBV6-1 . CARVKETQYF
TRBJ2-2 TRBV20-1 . CSAPKSGNTGELFF
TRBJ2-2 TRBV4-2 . CASSLTSGRPPGELFF
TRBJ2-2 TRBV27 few CASITAGDLRTGELFF
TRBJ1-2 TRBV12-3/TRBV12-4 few CASSLAGTRSGYTF
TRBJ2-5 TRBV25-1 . CASSEGGRGSDTQYF
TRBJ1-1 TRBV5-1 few CASGQGFNTEAFF
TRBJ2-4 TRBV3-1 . CASSQDKGTQYF
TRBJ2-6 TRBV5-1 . CASSLAEVSIGTGANVLTF